Sequencing of this TCR beta chain was carried out in a study of cytomegalovirus exposure and HLA in healthy donors. Concerning this clone itself: Its antigen is not known.

Vbeta (60) and Jbeta (13) primers were used in the PCR. Data came from immunoSEQ multiplex PCR; TCRdb stores just in-frame clones and leaves some out. The sample has approximately 90,000 clones, about 74% seen once. Study-wide results and caveats: Earlier analysis looked at TCR beta V segments, and most were productive about 90% or about 30% of the time. DRB1 had the most TCR associations and HLA-C the fewest, a later analysis found, with rates varying by HLA locus. The likely explanation for a cluster of highly shared sequence variants was sequencing artifact. Follow-up analysis later connected one missense variant in DCLRE1C with trimming of TCR beta V- and J-genes.

Germline CDR1 reads SGHTA; CDR2 reads FQGNSA. CDR3 length: 14 amino acids. Trimming stripped 1 base from V and 2 bases from J, with 6 bases between. Specimen: PBMCs. This TCR was recovered from a man aged 25-40 years in good health and CMV-seronegative. The chain is built from TRBV7-2 and TRBJ1-3, with unresolved D. This chain's CDR3 is CASSLESAGNTIYF. The CDR3 DNA sequence: TGTGCCAGCAGCTTAGAGTCAGCTGGAAACACCATATATTTT.